This section outlines one T cell receptor (beta chain) sequence together with its context. The antigen is unknown. The sample originates from a study of blood T cells in healthy people across ages. Study conclusions and caveats: More naive CD4+ cells and higher diversity were found in long-lived than in aged donors. Naive and antigen-experienced cells were not separated, limiting conclusive comparison.

A sample-barcoded 5' primer and a J-beta primer mix were used in a second PCR of roughly 7 to 11 cycles. A template-switch adaptor that had 12 random nucleotides put a tag on each cDNA molecule. Each CDR3 protein is one row after TCRdb ran MiXCR on the 5' RACE reads. The data contain about 940,000 distinct CDR3 sequences, 45% to 50% of them singletons. Germline CDR1 reads LGHNA; CDR2 reads YNFKEQ. V shed 8 bases, J shed 3 bases, and the junction held 8 bases outside the gene matches. The CDR3 consists of 15 residues. The origin of this receptor is a man aged 25-40 years in good health. Sequencing was done on a sample of blood. The chain links TRBV4-2 to TRBJ2-2; 8 nucleotides align to TRBD2. CDR3 sequence: CASSQREWDTGELFF. CDR3 in DNA: TGTGCCAGCTCCCAGCGGGAGTGGGACACCGGGGAGCTGTTTTTT.